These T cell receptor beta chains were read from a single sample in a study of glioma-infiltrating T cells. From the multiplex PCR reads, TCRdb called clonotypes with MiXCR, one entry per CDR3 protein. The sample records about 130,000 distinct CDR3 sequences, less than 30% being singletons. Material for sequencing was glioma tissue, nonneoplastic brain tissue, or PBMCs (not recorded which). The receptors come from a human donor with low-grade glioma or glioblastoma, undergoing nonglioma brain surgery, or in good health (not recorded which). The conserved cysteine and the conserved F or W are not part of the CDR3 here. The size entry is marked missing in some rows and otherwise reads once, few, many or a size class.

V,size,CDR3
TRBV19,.,ASSIAGVGKPQH
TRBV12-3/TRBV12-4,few,ASSSDQGNTIY
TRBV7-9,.,AGSFGQDNYGYT
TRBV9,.,ASSSSGINERF
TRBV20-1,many,SATGQAMANVLT
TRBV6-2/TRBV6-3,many,ASSYTDRAVEQY
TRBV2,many,ASEYSSIYEQY
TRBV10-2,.,ARSPGQGPYEQY
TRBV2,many,ASKLETGANNEQF
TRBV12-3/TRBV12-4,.,ASSLGQGQY
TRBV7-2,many,ASRLGLAGVADTQY
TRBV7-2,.,ASSLVTGALNEQY
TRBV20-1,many,SATEGTSGVYEQY
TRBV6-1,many,ASSRPSGSEQY
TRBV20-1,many,SAPRTSGSFADTQY
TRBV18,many,ASSLRPGILEQF
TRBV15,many,ATSRGNQPQH
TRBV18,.,ASSPMGDQPQH
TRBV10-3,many,AIKAGDTVVRGLEQY
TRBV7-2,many,ASSLYSTSSGNTIY
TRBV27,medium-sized,ASSTADRGNTEAF
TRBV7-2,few,ASSPRGGRVGTRTYEQY
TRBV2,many,ASRDSPGYGYT
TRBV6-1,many,ASGQGSPNYGYT
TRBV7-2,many,ASSLYQRQPQH
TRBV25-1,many,ASSELGGSGTAF
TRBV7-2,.,ASSQSSLAGAGGNNEQS
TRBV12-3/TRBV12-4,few,ASSPPQGVEETQY
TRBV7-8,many,ASSLARTANTGELF
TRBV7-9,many,ASSSTSLAGVETQY
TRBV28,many,ASRPSGGPNYGYT
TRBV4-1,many,ASSQSDGTRRYNEQF
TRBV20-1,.,SDRERVGNTIY
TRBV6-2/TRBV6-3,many,ASSYPETGSGEQY
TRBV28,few,ASSLGRVTQY
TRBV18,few,ASSREASAYRYEQY
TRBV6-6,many,ASSYVAGGRADTQY
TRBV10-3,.,ATSETGPGPQH
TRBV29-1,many,SVEDRSLYGYT
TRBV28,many,ASSSLTSGLVGNEQF
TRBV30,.,AWSNGFGKDTQC
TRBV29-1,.,SVTTGREQY
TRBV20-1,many,SATGKETQY
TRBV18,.,ASSPFGSDEQF
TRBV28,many,ASSLSVGVAAF
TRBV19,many,ASSKDRNTDTQY
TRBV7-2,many,ASSLGVANTQY